This note documents a single T cell receptor beta chain sequence. Which antigen it targets is not known. Base qualities were left out, and no much larger clone turns up one base away. Healthy HIV-negative adults with no recently reported acute infections or vaccinations were included as donors. Only Caucasian adults living in Nashville, Tennessee, USA were represented among the donors. CD4+ T cells were enriched by magnetic negative selection; naive cells were then positively selected on CD45RA, and the negative fraction formed the memory subset. After blood collection by leukapheresis, PBMCs were isolated using Ficoll-Histopaque density gradient centrifugation and then cryopreserved in the vapor phase of liquid nitrogen. Analytical flow cytometry was used to check the purity and quantity of each magnetically sorted T cell population. Each sorted fraction had its genomic DNA isolated and then quantified by UV absorbance on a Nanodrop 2000c.

TCR CDR3 regions were amplified from genomic DNA by multiplex PCR using the deep immunoSEQ assay. Extracted genomic DNA from each cell subset was distributed evenly across all wells of several immunoSEQ 96-well plates, and each plate was treated as a replicate. For sorted subsets, roughly 190 ng of genomic DNA, equivalent to 25,000 to 30,000 T cell genomes, went into each replicate PCR. Purified libraries were measured with a Qubit 3.0 fluorometer, size-checked on a Bioanalyzer 2100, and measured again with the KAPA Library Quantification kit. A separate single-read 150-cycle Illumina NextSeq 550 flow cell was used to sequence each immunoSEQ 96-well plate. As for the authors' bioinformatics: Because the immunoSEQ output included only junctional sequences and no quality scores, the filtering could not be the same as the filtering used for full-length reads. Sequences were annotated with PyIR, a Python wrapper for IgBLAST v1.9, using IMGT germline references to assign V/J genes and CDR3. Reads with weak V/J assignments (E-value above 1e-6), missing CDR3, stop codons, out-of-frame junctions, or ambiguous translated residues were removed. A V3J clonotype was defined by an identical inferred V gene, J gene, and CDR3 amino acid sequence. Percentage overlap between repertoires was computed as shared unique clonotypes divided by the size of the smaller repertoire. Repertoire richness was assessed with RTK rarefaction, the Chao1 estimator, and Recon v2.1 estimates of unobserved clonotypes. For all TCRbeta clonotypes obtained by the gDNA method from several donors, generation probabilities were computed with OLGA. Sourced from immuneACCESS, this table was stored by TCRdb with only in-frame sequences that have V and J called. A share of the clones is absent; for the studies checked, an unresolved V gene accounts for under half, and the remainder has no known explanation. Clone size and V and J calls were adopted from that table, with D and trimming inferred from the DNA. For this sample there are a few million clones; roughly 93% appear just once. Clones ranked in the top ten supply 0.35% to 0.45% of the sample.

This sample is part of a study of shared clonotypes between healthy human individuals (dated by TCRdb to about 2020). Regarding the research as a whole: A couple of women and a few men aged 18 to 49 years were included in the cohort. To estimate repertoire size and how much clonotype sharing occurs between individuals, the study deeply sequenced the blood TCR repertoires of 4 to 6 healthy adults. Each donor's leukapheresis produced roughly between roughly 0.85 and 9.5 billion PBMCs. To increase sequencing depth and limit assay-specific biases, different laboratories used diverse techniques to prepare libraries and sequence TCR repertoires. For each donor, CD4 naive and CD4 memory were each run on three plates, CD8 naive on two plates, and CD8 memory on one plate.

The CDR3, from cysteine to phenylalanine, totals 17 residues. Only the CDR3 DNA is retained, 51 bases long and in frame from the first base. From V the trimming removes 0 bases and from J it removes 4 bases, while the gene matches leave 9 bases of the junction unaccounted for. Sequences SGDLS (CDR1) and YYNGEE (CDR2) are obtained from the germline V gene. Overall study results and their limits: Sharing across a handful of donors was observed for about 4.8% of naive CD4, under 4% of naive CD8, roughly 2.4% of memory CD4, and roughly 0.4% of memory CD8 clonotypes. Compared with non-shared clonotypes, clonotypes shared by all four sorted-subset donors had higher generation probabilities. Because the study included a small number of donors, the genetic and exposure-history diversity represented was limited. Rarefaction of sorted-subset datasets indicated incomplete sequencing despite the large sequencing depth. Pairwise subsampling indicated that sequencing depth was expected to affect the degree of clonotype sharing among donors. Larger estimated clonotype richness was generally found for naive subsets than for memory subsets. Sampling was restricted to blood, and TCR repertoires in tissue are likely to differ from TCR repertoires in blood.

The sequenced sample consisted of naive CD4+ T cells from PBMCs. In light of the paper, this sample's cell subset or site label describes: CD45RA+ positively selected. The clonotype was recovered from a man aged 18 to 29 in good health. Some clones in this sample may be carry-over from other donors' samples. The chain couples TRBV9 to TRBJ2-3, and TRBD2 aligns with 9 junction nucleotides. The nucleotide sequence is given as TGTGCCAGCAGCGTAGCGGGACTAGCCGAAGATCCAGATACGCAGTATTTT. Translated, it gives CASSVAGLAEDPDTQYF.